These 28 T cell receptor beta chains were sequenced from one sample in a study of cytotoxic CD8 clonotypes in ibrutinib-treated CLL. Repertoires were generated with immunoSEQ multiplex PCR, while TCRdb's copy carries only in-frame clones and drops some. The sample comprises 20,000 or so clones, roughly 80% of which are singletons, and about 6% rests with the top ten. The sequencing here drew on PBMCs, taken before ibrutinib treatment. The origin of the receptors is a human donor with chronic lymphocytic leukemia.

V gene TRBV7-3 combines with J gene TRBJ2-1; D not resolved. V gave up 5 bases and J gave up 3 bases, with 8 bases separating them. There are 13 residues in the CDR3. Germline V CDR1 and CDR2: SGHTA, FQGTGA. CDR3 loop: CASSPQRYNEQFF. The CDR3 coding sequence is TGTGCCAGCAGCCCCCAGCGCTACAATGAGCAGTTCTTC.

This clone was seen a single time. The J gene is TRBJ1-6, the V gene TRBV28; 9 bases are shared with TRBD1. Trimming cost V 5 bases and J 7 bases; bases outside gene matches: 6. Germline V gene sequence: CDR1 MDHEN, CDR2 SYDVKM. The CDR3 totals 15 residues. The CDR3, as DNA: TGTGCCAGCAGTCTCGGGGACAGGGCAAATTCACCCCTCCACTTT. This translates into CASSLGDRANSPLHF.

The chain employs TRBV9 and TRBJ1-2; 7 nucleotides match TRBD1. The CDR3 consists of 13 residues. Per the germline V gene, CDR1 is SGDLS and CDR2 is YYNGEE. The J segment lost 4 bases and the V segment lost 6 bases, leaving 6 bases of the junction unmatched. CDR3 sequence reads: CASKGAVGYGYTF. The DNA of the CDR3 is TGTGCCAGCAAGGGGGCAGTGGGCTATGGCTACACCTTC.

This clone was counted once. The V gene is TRBV10-2, the J gene TRBJ2-5; 8 positions agree with TRBD2. J gave up 7 bases and V 2 bases, and 6 bases lay outside the gene matches. The CDR3 extends over 14 amino acids. CDR1 WSHSY and CDR2 SAAADI come from the germline V gene. CDR3 bases: TGCGCCAGCAGTGAGGCGGGGGGCTTTGGGACCCAGTACTTC. Translation: CASSEAGGFGTQYF.

CDR3 region: CASKGASYNEQFF. CDR3 sequence (DNA): TGTGCCAGCAAGGGGGCTTCCTACAATGAGCAGTTCTTC. The chain is built from TRBV2 and TRBJ2-1; 7 bases line up with TRBD1. The length of the CDR3 is 13 residues. The germline V gene has CDR1 SNHLY and CDR2 FYNNEI. The trim removed 7 bases at V and 1 base at J, leaving 1 base unmatched.

This clone was detected only a few times. The V gene is TRBV11-2, the J gene TRBJ2-7, with D perhaps TRBD2 (5 bases). V shed 5 bases and J shed 4 bases, with 6 bases lying between them. Germline loops: CDR1 SGHAT, CDR2 FQNNGV. The length of the CDR3 is 11 residues. Here the CDR3 DNA reads TGTGCCAGCAGCCCGGGGTACGAGCAGTACTTC. Its protein is CASSPGYEQYF.

The rearrangement joins TRBV2 to TRBJ1-1; D ambiguous. The CDR3 consists of 12 residues. V lost 4 bases and J lost 3, with 6 bases in between. Germline V gene lookup returns CDR1 SNHLY and CDR2 FYNNEI. The CDR3 DNA reads TGTGCCAGCAGTGGGAGGGACACTGAAGCTTTCTTT. Amino acids: CASSGRDTEAFF.

This CDR3 is CASSLAGAQETQYF. CDR3 DNA sequence: TGTGCCAGCAGCTTAGCGGGGGCCCAAGAGACCCAGTACTTC. The chain couples TRBV11-2 to TRBJ2-5, with D perhaps being TRBD1 or TRBD2 (6 bases each). Germline V gives CDR1 SGHAT, CDR2 FQNNGV. V lost 1 base, J lost 1 base, and 7 bases lay in between. CDR3 length: 14 residues.

Here the CDR3 reads CASSQGLGYEQYF. CDR3 DNA sequence: TGTGCCAGCAGCCAAGGTCTGGGCTACGAGCAGTACTTC. The chain recombines TRBV14 with TRBJ2-7, with no clear D. The V gene's germline CDR1 is SGHDN and CDR2 FVKESK. The CDR3 sequence is 13 residues long. V was cut by 1 base and J by 3 bases, with 7 bases left in between.

The chain links TRBV6-5 to TRBJ1-3; D not resolved. The V gene lost 1 base and the J gene lost 0 bases, with 7 bases spanning the gap. The CDR3 is 15 amino acids. Germline V lookup: CDR1 MNHEY, CDR2 SVGAGI. CDR3 region: CASSYYAGSGNTIYF. In DNA, the CDR3 is TGTGCCAGCAGTTACTACGCCGGCTCTGGAAACACCATATATTTT.

V gene TRBV2 combines with J gene TRBJ1-1; the D is unclear. V lost 6 bases to trimming and J lost 1 base, with 15 bases between them. CDR1 SNHLY and CDR2 FYNNEI come from the germline V gene. The CDR3 contains 15 residues. The CDR3 sequence: CASRSMGQTNTEAFF. CDR3 nucleotides: TGTGCCAGCAGATCAATGGGCCAGACGAACACTGAAGCTTTCTTT.

The chain couples TRBV27 to TRBJ1-5; possible D gene TRBD1, 5 bases. Germline V gene lookup returns CDR1 MNHEY and CDR2 SMNVEV (reference sequence). Trimming left V 5 bases short and J 2 bases short, with 13 bases between. The length of the CDR3 is 15 residues. CDR3 in amino acids: CASSPGGWGNQPQHF. CDR3 bases: TGTGCCAGCAGTCCCGGGGGATGGGGCAATCAGCCCCAGCATTTT.

V usage is TRBV7-6 and J usage is TRBJ2-1, with 8 bases matching TRBD1. The germline gives CDR1 SGHVS, CDR2 FNYEAQ. V was clipped by 4 bases and J by 9 bases; unmatched bases: 11. CDR3 size: 15 residues. CDR3 sequence: CASSSPIGTGGEQFF. CDR3 bases: TGTGCCAGCAGCTCGCCGATAGGGACAGGCGGTGAGCAGTTCTTC.

This chain joins TRBV7-8 and TRBJ1-1; 8 nucleotides align to TRBD1. CDR3 length: 14 amino acids. J was trimmed by 5 bases and V by 5 bases; bases with no gene match: 7. Germline CDR1 and CDR2: SGHVS and FQNEAQ. CDR3: CASSQQGAWTEAFF. The CDR3 coding sequence is TGTGCCAGCAGCCAGCAGGGGGCCTGGACTGAAGCTTTCTTT.

The rearrangement links TRBV7-3 to TRBJ2-1; 10 bases agree with TRBD2. The V segment lost 5 bases and the J segment 10 bases; nucleotides outside the gene matches: 8. The germline V gene has CDR1 SGHTA and CDR2 FQGTGA. The CDR3 spans 14 residues. CDR3 sequence reads: CASSPTSGSAEQFF. The CDR3 DNA reads as TGTGCCAGCAGCCCGACTAGCGGGTCGGCCGAGCAGTTCTTC.

The chain combines TRBV7-3 with TRBJ1-6; 11 positions match TRBD1. From germline, CDR1 is SGHTA and CDR2 FQGTGA. The CDR3 spans 16 residues. The ends lost 3 bases at V and 4 bases at J; junction bases unmatched: 2. The CDR3 here is CASSFRDRGYNSPLHF. CDR3 in DNA: TGTGCCAGCAGCTTCAGGGACAGGGGGTATAATTCACCCCTCCACTTT.

This chain connects TRBV20-1 to TRBJ2-1, with D hard to call. In germline, CDR1 is DFQATT, CDR2 SNEGSKA (reference sequence). The CDR3 contains 11 residues. V was cut by 6 bases and J by 10 bases, with 13 bases left in between. The CDR3: CSAPVTFEQFF. CDR3 DNA: TGCAGTGCCCCTGTCACCTTCGAGCAGTTCTTC.

The J gene is TRBJ2-5, the V gene TRBV28; 12 bases line up with TRBD2. Germline V gene lookup returns CDR1 MDHEN and CDR2 SYDVKM. The CDR3 extends over 15 amino acids. V lost 6 bases and J lost 2; bases outside the gene matches: 4. CDR3 bases: TGTGCCAGCAGACTAGCGGGGGGTCTGCAAGAGACCCAGTACTTC. Translated, it gives CASRLAGGLQETQYF.

In its sample, this clone is medium-sized. Additional DNA sequences in this sample encode the identical CDR3. The J gene is TRBJ1-2, the V gene TRBV6-6; D is unclear. Germline V lookup: CDR1 MNHNY, CDR2 SVGAGI (reference sequence). V lost 2 bases, J lost 6 bases, and 7 bases lay in between. The length of the CDR3 is 12 residues. CDR3: CASSYREDGYTF. For the CDR3, the DNA is TGTGCCAGCAGTTACAGGGAAGATGGCTACACCTTC.

This chain joins TRBV25-1 and TRBJ1-4; D call uncertain. Germline values: CDR1 MGHDK, CDR2 SYGVNS. V was pared by 2 bases and J by 2 bases, with 12 bases between. The CDR3 is 16 amino acids. The DNA for the CDR3 is TGTGCCAGCAGTGAAGCAGGCCTAGGGACTAATGAAAAACTGTTTTTT. It codes for CASSEAGLGTNEKLFF.

The chain joins TRBV7-8 to TRBJ1-3; D unclear. Between the trimmed V and J ends, which lost 3 bases and 0 bases, there was a span of 12 bases. Germline V lookup: CDR1 SGHVS, CDR2 FQNEAQ. The CDR3 sequence is 16 residues long. The CDR3 region has the DNA TGTGCCAGCAGCTTTGTAGAGGCTTACTCTGGAAACACCATATATTTT. Its protein product is CASSFVEAYSGNTIYF.

The chain joins TRBV6-4 to TRBJ1-3; D is possibly TRBD1 (6 bases). Germline V lookup: CDR1 MRHNA, CDR2 SNTAGT. The CDR3 extends over 15 amino acids. The ends were cut back, 6 bases at V and 0 bases at J, with 12 bases in the middle. CDR3 sequence: CASSDRRPSGNTIYF. CDR3 bases: TGTGCCAGCAGCGACAGGCGTCCCTCTGGAAACACCATATATTTT.

This chain links TRBV9 with TRBJ1-6, with TRBD1 matching 10 bases. The germline V gene has CDR1 SGDLS and CDR2 YYNGEE. The CDR3 has 15 amino acids. The J segment lost 7 bases and the V segment lost 0 bases, leaving 1 base of the junction unmatched. The DNA for the CDR3 is TGTGCCAGCAGCGTAGGGGGACAGGGGAATTCACCCCTCCACTTT. Protein product: CASSVGGQGNSPLHF.

J is TRBJ1-1 and V is TRBV28; D remains ambiguous. V was clipped by 4 bases and J by 11 bases, with 8 bases between them. Germline loops: CDR1 MDHEN, CDR2 SYDVKM. The CDR3 covers 10 residues. In DNA, the CDR3 is TGTGCCAGCAGTTCCTCGCGTGCTTTCTTT. Its translation: CASSSSRAFF.

In this sample, this clone turned up once. This chain links TRBV9 with TRBJ2-7, with D perhaps TRBD1 (6 bases). The CDR3 is 20 amino acids. The ends were cut back, 0 bases at V and 2 bases at J, with 27 bases in the middle. Germline values: CDR1 SGDLS, CDR2 YYNGEE. Here the CDR3 DNA reads TGTGCCAGCAGCGTAGCCCCTTCGCCGGGTCTGGGACACGGTGCCTACGAGCAGTACTTC. The encoded protein is CASSVAPSPGLGHGAYEQYF.

V and J are TRBV14 and TRBJ2-5, with 10 bases that match TRBD2. The CDR3 has 18 amino acids. The V gene's germline CDR1 is SGHDN and CDR2 FVKESK. The junction had 12 bases not matched to a gene; V was cut back by 5 bases and J by 0 bases. This CDR3 reads CASSSAGGPSGDQETQYF. CDR3 coding DNA: TGTGCCAGCAGCTCAGCGGGGGGGCCTTCGGGCGACCAAGAGACCCAGTACTTC.

This chain connects TRBV4-1 to TRBJ2-7; D is perhaps TRBD1 (6 bases). This CDR3 comprises 14 residues. Germline CDR1 is MGHRA and CDR2 is YSYEKL. Trimming took off 5 bases at V and 0 bases at J, with 11 bases between the two ends. In nucleotides, the CDR3 is TGCGCCAGCAGCAAGACGGACAGCTCCTACGAGCAGTACTTC. It translates to CASSKTDSSYEQYF.

The rearrangement uses TRBV30 and TRBJ2-2, with 7 bases that match TRBD1. This CDR3 comprises 18 residues. The germline V gene encodes CDR1 GTSNPN and CDR2 SVGIG (reference sequence). The V gene end was trimmed by 7 bases and the J gene end by 5 bases; junction bases not matched to a gene: 22. The CDR3: CASNNLDRVPWGTGELFF. Here the CDR3 DNA reads TGTGCCTCTAACAACTTAGACAGGGTGCCTTGGGGGACCGGGGAGCTGTTTTTT.